This T cell receptor beta chain was documented in a study of response to subunit inactivated influenza vaccine. TCRdb reprocessed the RT-PCR reads via MiXCR and lists one record per CDR3 protein. The sample carries 200,000 to 250,000 distinct CDR3 sequences, 12% recorded once. Notes on the study in general: Researchers suggested that each seasonal influenza vaccination recruits few new T cells.

In this sample, this clonotype turned up a few times. Its antigen is unknown. The sequencing here drew on non-naive T cells sorted from PBMCs, taken 14 to 15 days before vaccination. This sequence originates from a man aged 50 or older who received an inactivated influenza vaccine.

The CDR3 DNA reads TGTGCCAGCAGCTTAGCGGAGCCGGGACTCACCGGGGAGCTGTTTTTT. Translating gives CASSLAEPGLTGELFF. The V call is TRBV7-8, the J call TRBJ2-2; a weak D match, TRBD2 (6 bases). Deletions cut 0 bases from V and 4 bases from J, with 12 bases between. CDR1 is SGHVS and CDR2 is FQNEAQ in the germline V gene. This CDR3 region has 16 residues.